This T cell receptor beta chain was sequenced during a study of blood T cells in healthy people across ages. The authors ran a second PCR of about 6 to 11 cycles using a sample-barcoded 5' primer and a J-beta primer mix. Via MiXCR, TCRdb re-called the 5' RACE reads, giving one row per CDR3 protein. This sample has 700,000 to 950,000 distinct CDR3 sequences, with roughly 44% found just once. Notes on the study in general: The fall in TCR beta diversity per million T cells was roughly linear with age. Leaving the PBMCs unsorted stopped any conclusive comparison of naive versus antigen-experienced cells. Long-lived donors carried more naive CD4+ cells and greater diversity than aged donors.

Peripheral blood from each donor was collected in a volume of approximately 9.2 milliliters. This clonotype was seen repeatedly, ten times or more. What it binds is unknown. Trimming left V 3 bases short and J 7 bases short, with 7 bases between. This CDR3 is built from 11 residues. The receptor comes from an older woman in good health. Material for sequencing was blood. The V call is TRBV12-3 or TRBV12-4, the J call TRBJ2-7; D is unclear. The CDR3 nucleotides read TGTGCCAGCAGTTTTGGCAGTGAGCAGTACTTC. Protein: CASSFGSEQYF.